The subject of this entry is one T cell receptor beta chain. The antigen it binds to is not known. No much larger clone is present one base from it, and per-base qualities are unavailable. The data derive from a study of beta chain features in type 1 diabetes (dated by TCRdb to the late 2010s). Concerning the study at large: Mean age, gender distribution, total cell number and subset yield were not different between patients and healthy donors. A total of around 100 million sorted cells were examined across all samples, and RNA yield correlated strongly with the number of cells per subset. In the study, recently diagnosed type 1 diabetes patients and matched healthy donors were compared on the TCRB repertoires of their sorted circulating CD4+ T cell subsets. Whereas all 28 donors provided naive and central memory subsets, regulatory and stem cell-like memory subsets were isolated from just 8 patients and about 8 healthy donors. What the research found in general, with its limitations: Naive, central memory and regulatory TCRB repertoires appeared to be more alike among patients than among healthy donors. Type 1 diabetes patients showed a moderate but significant shortening of TCRB CDR3 length in all four CD4+ subsets. Fewer insertions and more nucleotide deletions at VDJ recombination sites were observed in patients with type 1 diabetes, implying thymic rearrangement abnormalities. Because cDNA was sequenced instead of genomic DNA, highly expressing activated cells could be over-represented, though the groups showed no difference in activation or CD3 levels. HLA sub-analyses involved small numbers of individuals, so any influence of HLA type on TCRB rearrangement remained unresolved. Shorter templates might have been favored by PCR, but patient and control samples were amplified and corrected together, so both groups would have been affected equally by any skew.

All of the isolated RNA was reverse transcribed with the High Capacity cDNA Reverse Transcription Kit, so expressed TCRB transcripts were sequenced. Naive, central memory and regulatory T cell samples underwent deep immunoSEQ sequencing, averaging approximately 3.3 million total reads per sample. After sorted cells were lysed in RLT buffer, RNA was extracted with DNase-treated RNeasy Micro or Mini kits, with the choice depending on cell number. To prevent cross-contamination, every cell subset was processed on its own, while patient and healthy donor samples were processed together. TCRB sequences were amplified from cDNA with the immunoSEQ multiplex PCR, producing 87-bp fragments spanning the CDR3 region. Sequencing of the amplicons was performed on the Illumina HiSeq platform. Under the source paper's analysis protocol: Synthetic template baselines were used to correct PCR bias computationally, reads within Hamming distance 2 were collapsed together, and singletons that could not be merged were discarded. Reads were aligned against IMGT so that V, D and J genes, CDR3 length and insertions or deletions at six rearrangement sites could be assigned. Within each subset, clonotype counts were normalized to the number of sorted cells before true diversity and Gini coefficients were calculated with the tcR R package. The overlap coefficient, calculated on TCRB nucleotide sequences, was used to measure repertoire sharing. Out-of-frame TCRB sequences from naive cells were analyzed as a proxy for the pre-selection repertoire. TCRdb obtained this table from immuneACCESS and retained in-frame rearrangements with V and J assigned. These tables miss some clones; where compared with another copy, unresolved V genes account for less than half of the shortfall, and the remainder is unexplained. V and J calls and clone size follow that table, whereas D and trimming were derived from the DNA. A total of 150,000 or so clones appear in this sample, roughly 63% of them only once. The top ten clones comprise roughly 0.089% of the sample.

The cysteine opens and the phenylalanine closes a CDR3 of 16 amino acids. Of the read, only the CDR3 DNA is kept; its 48 bases are in frame from base 1. The CDR1 and CDR2 encoded by the germline V gene (reference sequence) are GTSNPN and SVGIG. V ends up 0 bases short and J 6 bases short, with an unmatched junction base count of 10. Each donor gave one peripheral blood draw, averaging roughly 120 mL, which was collected into heparinised tubes. A BD FACSAria II was used to sort naive, central memory, regulatory and stem cell-like memory CD4+ T cells with a panel that included CD45RO, CCR7, CD25, CD127, CD95 and CD27. Purity was above 98% for every sorted population. PBMCs were isolated right away by Lymphoprep density gradient centrifugation and were stained directly, without culture. So that batch effects would be minimized, each experiment stained and sorted samples in pairs, pairing one healthy donor with one patient.

The clonotype originates from a man aged 25 to 40 with type 1 diabetes. The receptor chain draws on TRBV30 and TRBJ1-4; 7 bases in between match TRBD1. Sequenced material: naive CD4+ T cells from blood. This specimen's cell subset or site label, per the study, means: true naive CD4+ T cells. CDR3 loop: CAWSVVRDRYYEKLFF. The sequence in DNA is TGTGCCTGGAGTGTAGTTCGGGACAGATATTATGAAAAACTGTTTTTT.